Presented here are 4 T cell receptor beta chains from one specimen sequenced in a study of T cells in Graves' hyperthyroidism and ophthalmopathy. RNA transcripts provided the source from which TCR beta CDR3 regions were amplified. With the HTBI primer set, the TCR CDR3 went through a first round of RT-PCR. MiXCR, applied by TCRdb to the multiplex PCR reads, yields one record per CDR3 protein. Seen here are roughly 38,000 distinct CDR3 sequences, just under 50% observed once, and the top ten hold approximately 6.2%. The sequencing input was blood. Every receptor here comes from a woman in her forties or fifties with Graves' hyperthyroidism that later progressed to Graves' ophthalmopathy.

This clonotype was recorded many times. The chain combines TRBV4-3 with TRBJ2-7; TRBD2 might be the D (5 bases). Germline V gene data show CDR1 as LGHNA and CDR2 as YSLEER. Trimming stripped 0 bases from V and 4 bases from J, with 7 bases between. The CDR3 has 13 amino acids. The DNA of the CDR3 is TGCGCCAGCAGCCAAGATTCGGGGTACGAGCAGTACTTC. Protein sequence: CASSQDSGYEQYF.

Regarding this clonotype: A junction boundary mismatches the germline segment, possibly from a read error. The chain couples TRBV24-1 to TRBJ1-1; weak D call: TRBD1 (5 bases). Germline lookup yields CDR1 KGHDR and CDR2 SFDVKD. The CDR3 runs to 14 residues. The CDR3 DNA reads TGTGCCACCAATGATCCACAGGAGAATACTGAAGCTTTCTTT. It translates to CATNDPQENTEAFF.

This clonotype showed up many times. V gene TRBV14 combines with J gene TRBJ1-4, with D unclear. Trimming left V 2 bases short and J 7 bases short, with 20 bases between. CDR1 SGHDN and CDR2 FVKESK come from the germline V gene. The CDR3 has 17 amino acids. The CDR3 here is CASSQRGLSRWTEKLFF. For the CDR3, the DNA is TGTGCCAGCAGCCAACGAGGTTTAAGCCGCTGGACTGAAAAACTGTTTTTT.

This clonotype has ten or more counts. The genes are TRBV5-1 and TRBJ2-5; D gene unclear. From germline, CDR1 is SGHRS and CDR2 YFSETQ. The CDR3 runs to 14 residues. V lost 2 bases and J 2 bases, leaving 10 bases between the germline ends. This CDR3 reads CASSFALGQETQYF. CDR3 DNA: TGCGCCAGCAGCTTTGCGTTAGGTCAAGAGACCCAGTACTTC.